This T cell receptor (beta chain) was captured in a study of early T cells in non-severe SARS-CoV-2 infection. Whole-study context: Sequencing used unsorted whole-blood bulk RNA, so chains lack pairing. Whole-study findings and limits: Private and CD4 specificities were missed by VDJdb matching, which favored anti-spike CD8 responses.

Germline V lookup: CDR1 DFQATT, CDR2 SNEGSKA (reference sequence). This CDR3 region has 16 residues. Trimming removed 3 bases from V and 6 bases from J, with 22 bases in between. Separate cDNA molecules each had unique molecular identifiers attached to them. TCRdb re-derived calls from the 5' RACE reads in MiXCR, one entry per CDR3 protein. The data show 85,000 to 90,000 distinct CDR3 sequences, approximately 14% seen once. This clonotype occurred a few times. Antigen: not known. The V and J genes are TRBV20-1 and TRBJ2-3, with D hard to call. The sequencing input was whole blood. This TCR derives from an adult who was a healthcare worker with PCR-confirmed SARS-CoV-2 infection or an uninfected control (not recorded which). The CDR3 sequence is CSARTGRQVPQDTQYF. For the CDR3, the DNA is TGCAGTGCTAGGACGGGTCGGCAGGTCCCTCAGGATACGCAGTATTTT.